These 23 T cell receptor beta chains share one sample of origin, sequenced in a study of shared clonotypes between healthy human individuals. TCRdb keeps only in-frame clones here, not all; method: immunoSEQ multiplex PCR. The sample has about 2.4 million clones; more than 85% are singletons. The sequenced sample was naive CD4+ T cells from PBMCs. The subset was: CD45RA+ positively selected. Every receptor here comes from a young man in good health. Some clones in this sample may be carry-over from other donors' samples.

Concerning this clone: The identical CDR3 is also encoded by other nucleotide sequences in the sample. The chain combines TRBV9 with TRBJ2-2, with D uncertain. V lost 0 bases and J lost 2, with 8 bases in between. Germline CDR1 reads SGDLS; CDR2 reads YYNGEE. This CDR3 region has 15 residues. As DNA, the CDR3 is TGTGCCAGCAGCGTAGGTGGTCTAAACACCGGGGAGCTGTTTTTT. Amino acids: CASSVGGLNTGELFF.

J is TRBJ2-5 and V is TRBV7-2, with D possibly called TRBD1 or TRBD2 (5 bases each). Per the germline V gene, CDR1 is SGHTA and CDR2 is FQGNSA. The CDR3 is 14 residues long. V lost 2 bases and J lost 3, with 10 bases in between. This chain's CDR3 is CASSLFGAEETQYF. The DNA for the CDR3 is TGTGCCAGCAGCTTATTCGGGGCGGAAGAGACCCAGTACTTC.

The chain couples TRBV5-1 to TRBJ1-3; D might be TRBD1 (5 bases). Looked up from germline, CDR1 is SGHRS and CDR2 is YFSETQ. Trimming took 1 base from V and 4 from J, leaving 15 bases between them. There are 16 residues in the CDR3. The CDR3 DNA sequence: TGCGCCAGCAGCTTGTCAACTCGGGGCCCGGGAAACACCATATATTTT. The encoded protein is CASSLSTRGPGNTIYF.

V and J are TRBV7-9 and TRBJ2-4, with D perhaps assigned TRBD1 or TRBD2 (6 bases each). There are 17 residues in the CDR3. Trimming removed 5 bases at V and 3 bases at J, with 20 bases between. Germline-derived CDR1 and CDR2 are SEHNR and FQNEAQ (reference sequence). The CDR3 DNA follows: TGTGCCAGCAGCGATCCGAGGGGGGCAGAGGGCAAAAACATTCAGTACTTC. This gives the protein CASSDPRGAEGKNIQYF.

This clone appeared a single time. This chain connects TRBV18 to TRBJ2-7, with 7 nucleotides matching TRBD1. CDR1 is KGHSH, CDR2 LQKENI, per germline. The CDR3 consists of 16 residues. Trimming took 4 bases from V and 2 from J; bases not matched to a gene: 11. The CDR3 is CASSQGTAHTPYEQYF. The DNA of the CDR3 is TGTGCCAGCTCACAAGGGACAGCTCATACTCCCTACGAGCAGTACTTC.

J is TRBJ1-3 and V is TRBV28; D is undetermined. The CDR3 contains 14 residues. V lost 3 bases and J 6 bases, leaving 12 bases between the germline ends. CDR1 MDHEN and CDR2 SYDVKM come from the germline V gene. The CDR3 here is CASSFVLTVNTIYF. CDR3 coding DNA: TGTGCCAGCAGTTTTGTCTTGACGGTAAACACCATATATTTT.

The chain employs TRBV27 and TRBJ1-1; TRBD1 matches 7 bases. The CDR3 length is 15 residues. CDR1 MNHEY and CDR2 SMNVEV come from the germline V gene (reference sequence). With 0 bases clipped from V and 3 bases from J, the junction kept 4 bases outside the gene matches. CDR3: CASSLSAGGHTEAFF. CDR3 bases: TGTGCCAGCAGTTTATCTGCAGGGGGGCACACTGAAGCTTTCTTT.

CDR3 residues: CSVWDRRWGYTF. The CDR3 DNA reads TGCAGCGTATGGGACAGGCGATGGGGCTACACCTTC. The chain couples TRBV29-1 to TRBJ1-2; 8 positions agree with TRBD1. The V gene end was trimmed by 6 bases and the J gene end by 8 bases; junction bases not matched to a gene: 8. The length of the CDR3 is 12 residues. The germline CDR1 and CDR2 sequences are SQVTM and ANQGSEA. Full variable domain (outside the CDR3, taken from reference TRBV29-1 and TRBJ1-2): SAVISQKPSRDICQRGTSLTIQCQVDSQVTMMFWYRQQPGQSLTLIATANQGSEATYESGFVIDKFPISRPNLTFSTLTVSNMSPEDSSIYLCSVWDRRWGYTFGSGTRLTVV.

The chain employs TRBV7-9 and TRBJ1-1; D uncertain. Germline CDR1 SEHNR, CDR2 FQNEAQ (reference sequence). The ends were cut back, 4 bases at V and 0 bases at J, with 15 bases in the middle. The CDR3 is 16 residues long. The chain's CDR3 is CASSWRVETMNTEAFF. CDR3 coding DNA: TGTGCCAGCAGCTGGCGGGTCGAGACCATGAACACTGAAGCTTTCTTT.

V is TRBV28 and J is TRBJ1-1; D unresolved. Trimming left V 7 bases short and J 1 base short, with 13 bases between. The CDR3 totals 14 residues. The germline V gene encodes CDR1 MDHEN and CDR2 SYDVKM. The CDR3: CASTLRLGNTEAFF. CDR3 DNA: TGTGCCAGCACCCTTCGTTTGGGGAACACTGAAGCTTTCTTT.

The chain employs TRBV30 and TRBJ2-7; perhaps TRBD1 as D (5 bases). Germline CDR1 GTSNPN, CDR2 SVGIG (reference sequence). This CDR3 is built from 13 residues. The V end was cut by 2 bases, the J end by 5 bases, with 13 bases between. The CDR3: CAWSKRQPNEQYF. CDR3 sequence (DNA): TGTGCCTGGAGTAAGAGACAGCCTAACGAGCAGTACTTC.

V usage is TRBV2 and J usage is TRBJ2-7; D may be TRBD1 or TRBD2 (7 bases each). The V gene's germline CDR1 is SNHLY and CDR2 FYNNEI. The CDR3 is 14 residues long. V was trimmed by 6 bases and J by 4 bases, leaving 16 bases between them. The CDR3 loop is CASRPQGGRYEQYF. The DNA of the CDR3 is TGTGCCAGCAGGCCCCAGGGGGGGCGGTACGAGCAGTACTTC.

The V gene is TRBV5-5, the J gene TRBJ2-5; 11 bases line up with TRBD1. J lost 5 bases, V lost 4 bases, and 7 bases had no gene match. Germline CDR1 SGHKS, CDR2 YYEKEE (reference sequence). The CDR3 loop spans 15 amino acids. CDR3 region: CASSGAGQGAETQYF. In DNA form, the CDR3 reads TGTGCCAGCAGCGGAGCCGGACAGGGGGCCGAGACCCAGTACTTC.

The gene calls are TRBV7-8 and TRBJ2-7; 7 bases align to TRBD2. The germline V gene has CDR1 SGHVS and CDR2 FQNEAQ. This CDR3 region has 15 residues. With V trimmed by 5 bases and J by 3 bases, 10 bases remained unmatched. The CDR3 sequence is CASSPGGRPRYEQYF. CDR3 coding DNA: TGTGCCAGCAGCCCGGGGGGACGGCCACGCTACGAGCAGTACTTC.

This clone was recorded only once. This chain uses TRBV4-1 with TRBJ2-3; 7 bases line up with TRBD1. The CDR3 is 17 amino acids. V was pared by 4 bases and J by 5 bases, with 15 bases of the junction left unmatched. CDR1 and CDR2 (germline): MGHRA, YSYEKL. CDR3 nucleotides: TGCGCCAGCAGCCCTCAGTTCAGACAGGGAGTCGGAGATACGCAGTATTTT. Encoded protein: CASSPQFRQGVGDTQYF.

V is TRBV5-1 and J is TRBJ2-7, with TRBD2 matching 7 bases. Trimming removed 4 bases from V and 1 base from J; junction bases left unmatched: 8. The CDR3 extends over 15 amino acids. CDR1 and CDR2 (germline): SGHRS, YFSETQ. The CDR3: CASSRGDFGSYEQYF. In DNA form, the CDR3 reads TGCGCCAGCAGCCGGGGGGACTTCGGGTCCTACGAGCAGTACTTC.

Of note for this clone: Because it lacks the conserved phenylalanine or tryptophan at the end, this CDR3 is likely a read error. It is unclear where the CDR3 begins or ends on the DNA, so no DNA is shown, and the CDR3 is as TCRdb lists it. The chain is built from TRBV27 and TRBJ1-2; the table calls TRBD1, which could not be checked here. Germline V CDR1 and CDR2: MNHEY, SMNVEV (reference sequence). Termini included, the CDR3 measures 13 amino acids. CDR3 residues: CASSLSLGTAPFY.

The chain recombines TRBV9 with TRBJ1-5; no definite D call. The V gene lost 0 bases and the J gene lost 11 bases, with 12 bases spanning the gap. Germline-derived CDR1 and CDR2 are SGDLS and YYNGEE. The CDR3 sequence is 13 residues long. The CDR3 region has the DNA TGTGCCAGCAGCGTAGGCGGAACCGGGGCCCAGCATTTT. This codes for CASSVGGTGAQHF.

This clone was seen just once. This chain joins TRBV5-6 and TRBJ2-3; 8 nucleotides agree with TRBD2. V dropped 3 bases and J dropped 1; count of bases not matched to a gene: 13. Germline V gives CDR1 SGHDT, CDR2 YYEEEE. The CDR3 is made up of 18 amino acids. The CDR3 region is CASSSGLENLIRTDTQYF. CDR3 sequence (DNA): TGTGCCAGCAGCTCGGGACTAGAGAATTTAATTCGCACAGATACGCAGTATTTT.

The chain carries TRBV27 and TRBJ2-2; no clear D gene. V was pared by 1 base and J by 3 bases, with 12 bases between. The CDR3 covers 16 residues. Germline values: CDR1 MNHEY, CDR2 SMNVEV (reference sequence). DNA of the CDR3: TGTGCCAGCAGTTTATGGACCCCGACTTACACCGGGGAGCTGTTTTTT. Its protein product is CASSLWTPTYTGELFF.

The rearrangement joins TRBV10-3 to TRBJ2-7; D possibly corresponds to TRBD2 (6 bases). The CDR3 has 19 amino acids. Looked up from germline, CDR1 is ENHRY and CDR2 is SYGVKD. Trimming shortened V by 0 bases and J by 2 bases, and 23 bases separated the two germline ends. The CDR3 DNA sequence: TGTGCCATCAGTGAGTCGAAAGCTAAGGGCCGGGGGAGTACCTACGAGCAGTACTTC. Translating it yields CAISESKAKGRGSTYEQYF.

The rearrangement links TRBV7-9 to TRBJ1-4, with D possibly TRBD1 on 6 matching bases. This CDR3 is built from 14 residues. Trimming cost V 7 bases and J 8 bases, with 17 bases left between them. The germline V gene has CDR1 SEHNR and CDR2 FQNEAQ (reference sequence). CDR3 sequence (DNA): TGTGCCAGCAACCCCTCAGGGGCCGTCGAAAAACTGTTTTTT. This translates into CASNPSGAVEKLFF.

The chain employs TRBV28 and TRBJ2-3, with TRBD2 matching 7 bases. The CDR3 extends over 17 amino acids. Germline assignment: CDR1 MDHEN and CDR2 SYDVKM. With 7 bases clipped from V and 8 bases from J, the junction kept 21 bases outside the gene matches. The CDR3 loop reads CASTRREGRMVERTQYF. The CDR3 coding sequence is TGTGCCAGCACCCGTAGGGAGGGCCGGATGGTTGAACGTACGCAGTATTTT. The full variable domain, with the rest looked up from reference TRBV28 and TRBJ2-3, is DVKVTQSSRYLVKRTGEKVFLECVQDMDHENMFWYRQDPGLGLRLIYFSYDVKMKEKGDIPEGYSVSREKKERFSLILESASTNQTSMYLCASTRREGRMVERTQYFGPGTRLTVL.